The 14 T cell receptor beta chains below come from one sample, sequenced in a study of immune evolution from preneoplasia to lung adenocarcinoma. The repertoire was sequenced with immunoSEQ multiplex PCR; TCRdb's copy has only in-frame clones and lacks some. The sample holds about 3,400 clones, over 70% seen once. Sequencing was carried out using FFPE atypical adenomatous hyperplasia tissue from the lung. Described subset: atypical adenomatous hyperplasia (AAH), lung preneoplasia. These TCRs come from a person aged 65-85 years with lung adenocarcinoma.

The chain links TRBV11-2 to TRBJ2-7; D is unresolved. The V gene's germline CDR1 is SGHAT and CDR2 FQNNGV. This CDR3 contains 12 residues. Trimming left V 6 bases short and J 5 bases short, with 11 bases between. CDR3 region: CASSGSGDEQYF. The DNA for the CDR3 is TGTGCCAGCAGTGGGTCCGGCGACGAGCAGTACTTC.

This chain connects TRBV4-1 to TRBJ1-5; D perhaps matches TRBD1 (5 bases). The CDR3 is 16 amino acids. The V gene lost 1 base and the J gene lost 7 bases, with 17 bases spanning the gap. The germline CDR1 and CDR2 sequences are MGHRA and YSYEKL. DNA of the CDR3: TGCGCCAGCAGCCAAGGTGGTCAGGGACCAGTCCAGCCCCAGCATTTT. Protein sequence: CASSQGGQGPVQPQHF.

This clone was picked up a small number of times. The J gene is TRBJ2-7, the V gene TRBV5-4; no clear D. CDR3 size: 16 residues. The V end was cut by 0 bases, the J end by 0 bases, with 13 bases between. In germline, CDR1 is SGHNT, CDR2 YYREEE (reference sequence). The CDR3 DNA reads TGTGCCAGCAGCTTGGCCGGCAGGAGCCTCTCCTACGAGCAGTACTTC. Translation: CASSLAGRSLSYEQYF. Together with reference TRBV5-4 and TRBJ2-7, the CDR3 gives the full variable domain: ETGVTQSPTHLIKTRGQQVTLRCSSQSGHNTVSWYQQALGQGPQFIFQYYREEENGRGNFPPRFSGLQFPNYSSELNVNALELDDSALYLCASSLAGRSLSYEQYFGPGTRLTVT.

On this clone itself: One junction end disagrees with the germline gene, perhaps due to a read error. The rearrangement joins TRBV18 to TRBJ2-7; D call uncertain. The V gene's germline CDR1 is KGHSH and CDR2 LQKENI. This CDR3 is 13 amino acids long. CDR3 residues: CASSPPGVYEQYF. The CDR3 nucleotides read TGTGCCAGCTCCCCACCGGGCGTTTACGAGCAGTACTTC.

This chain connects TRBV18 to TRBJ2-3, with D possibly called TRBD1 or TRBD2 (5 bases each). V was pared by 6 bases and J by 0 bases, with 10 bases between. Germline loops: CDR1 KGHSH, CDR2 LQKENI. CDR3 length equals 14 residues. The CDR3 region is CASSGVTSTDTQYF. CDR3 DNA sequence: TGTGCCAGCTCGGGGGTTACTAGCACAGATACGCAGTATTTT.

V is TRBV5-1 and J is TRBJ2-3; D unclear. There are 12 residues in the CDR3. The germline gives CDR1 SGHRS, CDR2 YFSETQ. Trimming cost V 2 bases and J 0 bases, with 1 base left between them. The CDR3 region is CASSFSTDTQYF. Here the CDR3 DNA reads TGCGCCAGCAGCTTTAGCACAGATACGCAGTATTTT.

Notes on this clone: The junction does not match germline at one end; this may be a read error. The V call is TRBV5-6, the J call TRBJ1-4, with D possibly matching TRBD1 (5 bases). This CDR3 contains 14 residues. Germline assignment: CDR1 SGHDT and CDR2 YYEEEE. This CDR3 is CARSLMGREEKLFF. The DNA of the CDR3 is TGTGCCAGAAGCTTAATGGGACGGGAGGAAAAACTGTTTTTT.

The chain uses TRBV7-9 and TRBJ2-7; D may be TRBD2 (5 bases). The germline V gene has CDR1 SEHNR and CDR2 FQNEAQ (reference sequence). This CDR3 comprises 15 residues. V was cut by 7 bases and J by 5 bases, with 21 bases left in between. CDR3 amino acids: CASTTNLRVAHEQYF. Here the CDR3 DNA reads TGTGCCAGCACTACCAACCTGAGGGTAGCGCACGAGCAGTACTTC.

The chain employs TRBV6-5 and TRBJ2-3, with D possibly matching TRBD2 (6 bases). This CDR3 region has 14 residues. Germline V gives CDR1 MNHEY, CDR2 SVGAGI. Between the trimmed V and J ends, which lost 8 bases and 7 bases, there was a span of 19 bases. CDR3 loop: CASSGTSRAHTQYF. DNA for the CDR3: TGTGCCAGCTCCGGGACTTCTAGGGCCCATACGCAGTATTTT.

The genes are TRBV2 and TRBJ2-7; D is unresolved. The V and J ends lost 1 base and 0 bases respectively, with 10 bases between them. Germline V gene data show CDR1 as SNHLY and CDR2 as FYNNEI. The CDR3 runs 15 residues. The CDR3 coding sequence is TGTGCCAGCAGTGAAGAGACGGATGACTCCTACGAGCAGTACTTC. Its translation is CASSEETDDSYEQYF.

V is TRBV9 and J is TRBJ1-1; D remains unclear. The V gene's germline CDR1 is SGDLS and CDR2 YYNGEE. V shed 4 bases and J shed 1 base, with 8 bases lying between them. The CDR3 totals 13 residues. CDR3 nucleotides: TGTGCCAGCAGCATTGGACCGAACACTGAAGCTTTCTTT. Its translation: CASSIGPNTEAFF.

This chain joins TRBV27 and TRBJ2-5, with 8 positions matching TRBD1. The CDR3 runs 14 residues. Trimming took 4 bases from V and 2 from J; bases not matched to a gene: 3. Per germline, CDR1 MNHEY and CDR2 SMNVEV (reference sequence). CDR3 sequence: CASSSWTGQETQYF. The CDR3 region has the DNA TGTGCCAGCAGTTCCTGGACAGGGCAAGAGACCCAGTACTTC.

The chain couples TRBV6-1 to TRBJ2-7; D perhaps matches TRBD2 (6 bases). The CDR3 runs 13 residues. Germline CDR1 MNHNS, CDR2 SASEGT. V lost 3 bases and J lost 6, with 12 bases in between. In nucleotides, the CDR3 is TGTGCCAGCAGTGAGGGTCAGGAGGGCGAGCAGTACTTC. Its translation: CASSEGQEGEQYF.

V usage is TRBV5-4 and J usage is TRBJ2-7; D possibly corresponds to TRBD2 (6 bases). Trimming cost V 2 bases and J 6 bases, with 12 bases left between them. This CDR3 contains 13 residues. CDR1 is SGHNT, CDR2 YYREEE, per germline (reference sequence). CDR3 sequence (DNA): TGTGCCAGCAGCTTATTCGGGAGTGGCGAGCAGTACTTC. It encodes CASSLFGSGEQYF.